The rows below give T cell receptor beta chains drawn from one sample of a study of blood T cell repertoires in COVID-19. Using immunoSEQ multiplex PCR, the repertoire was profiled, and TCRdb retains in-frame clones only, with some absent. The profile shows over 250,000 clones, 89% of them singletons. Sequenced: peripheral blood. These receptors all stem from a man aged 50 to 60 with acute or convalescent COVID-19. Each CDR3 is given with its conserved first and last residue. The D gene is left open where the match is weak. The listing skips clone size in some rows; elsewhere it reads once, few, many or a size class.

D gene: .; J gene: TRBJ2-2; V gene: TRBV3-1/TRBV3-2; clone size: .; CDR3 protein: CASSPLRGATGELFF; CDR3 DNA: TGTGCCAGCAGCCCGTTACGGGGGGCCACCGGGGAGCTGTTTTTT
D gene: .; J gene: TRBJ2-5; V gene: TRBV5-6; clone size: .; CDR3 protein: CASSLIAAKETQYF; CDR3 DNA: TGTGCCAGCAGCTTGATCGCAGCGAAAGAGACCCAGTACTTC
D gene: .; J gene: TRBJ1-6; V gene: TRBV18; clone size: .; CDR3 protein: CASSPGRGTSPLHF; CDR3 DNA: TGTGCCAGCTCACCTGGGAGGGGCACTTCACCCCTCCACTTT
D gene: TRBD2; J gene: TRBJ2-5; V gene: TRBV19; clone size: .; CDR3 protein: CATGGLAGPGTQYF; CDR3 DNA: TGTGCCACGGGGGGACTAGCGGGGCCAGGGACCCAGTACTTC
D gene: .; J gene: TRBJ1-5; V gene: TRBV15; clone size: .; CDR3 protein: CATSRDRAGVRGDQPQHF; CDR3 DNA: TGTGCCACCAGCAGAGATCGCGCCGGGGTCCGGGGGGATCAGCCCCAGCATTTT
D gene: TRBD2; J gene: TRBJ2-3; V gene: TRBV29-1; clone size: .; CDR3 protein: CSVEILAGPPYF; CDR3 DNA: TGCAGCGTTGAAATACTAGCGGGGCCCCCATATTTT
D gene: .; J gene: TRBJ1-4; V gene: TRBV27; clone size: .; CDR3 protein: CASTAGRGEEKLFF; CDR3 DNA: TGTGCCAGCACCGCGGGGAGGGGAGAAGAAAAACTGTTTTTT
D gene: TRBD2; J gene: TRBJ2-5; V gene: TRBV3-1/TRBV3-2; clone size: .; CDR3 protein: CASSQDLAGETQYF; CDR3 DNA: TGTGCCAGCAGCCAAGATTTAGCGGGGGAGACCCAGTACTTC
D gene: .; J gene: TRBJ2-6; V gene: TRBV27; clone size: .; CDR3 protein: CASRRGTGANVLTF; CDR3 DNA: TGTGCCAGCAGGAGAGGGACTGGGGCCAACGTCCTGACTTTC
D gene: .; J gene: TRBJ1-6; V gene: TRBV5-4; clone size: once; CDR3 protein: CASSSPRSAGSPLHF; CDR3 DNA: TGTGCCAGCAGCTCCCCCCGGTCCGCAGGTTCACCCCTCCACTTT
D gene: .; J gene: TRBJ1-5; V gene: TRBV6-5; clone size: .; CDR3 protein: CASSYGRPYSNQPQHF; CDR3 DNA: TGTGCCAGCAGTTACGGGCGCCCTTATAGCAATCAGCCCCAGCATTTT
D gene: .; J gene: TRBJ1-4; V gene: TRBV2; clone size: once; CDR3 protein: CASRKTGNNEKLFF; CDR3 DNA: TGTGCCAGCAGGAAGACAGGAAATAATGAAAAACTGTTTTTT
D gene: TRBD2; J gene: TRBJ2-3; V gene: TRBV10-3; clone size: once; CDR3 protein: CAISELGTSGITDTQYF; CDR3 DNA: TGTGCCATCAGTGAGTTAGGGACTAGCGGGATCACAGATACGCAGTATTTT
D gene: TRBD2; J gene: TRBJ2-1; V gene: TRBV25-1; clone size: once; CDR3 protein: CASSGGSGGWEQFF; CDR3 DNA: TGTGCCAGCAGTGGCGGTAGCGGGGGATGGGAGCAGTTCTTC
D gene: .; J gene: TRBJ2-5; V gene: TRBV7-3; clone size: once; CDR3 protein: CASSRGAGETQYF; CDR3 DNA: TGTGCCAGCAGCCGCGGGGCAGGGGAGACCCAGTACTTC
D gene: TRBD1; J gene: TRBJ1-5; V gene: TRBV5-1; clone size: .; CDR3 protein: CASSRDSVTGPQHF; CDR3 DNA: TGCGCCAGCAGCCGGGACAGCGTGACTGGGCCCCAGCATTTT
D gene: .; J gene: TRBJ2-1; V gene: TRBV12-3/TRBV12-4; clone size: .; CDR3 protein: CASSAMGAGEQFF; CDR3 DNA: TGTGCCAGCAGTGCCATGGGGGCAGGTGAGCAGTTCTTC
D gene: .; J gene: TRBJ1-4; V gene: TRBV30; clone size: .; CDR3 protein: CAWSVPVGVNEKLFF; CDR3 DNA: TGTGCCTGGAGTGTCCCCGTAGGGGTTAATGAAAAACTGTTTTTT
D gene: TRBD2; J gene: TRBJ2-3; V gene: TRBV19; clone size: .; CDR3 protein: CASSISLAGGPGDTQYF; CDR3 DNA: TGTGCCAGTAGTATAAGTCTAGCGGGGGGGCCGGGAGATACGCAGTATTTT
D gene: .; J gene: TRBJ1-1; V gene: TRBV7-8; clone size: .; CDR3 protein: CASSLEAAYTEAFF; CDR3 DNA: TGTGCCAGCAGCTTAGAGGCGGCGTACACTGAAGCTTTCTTT
D gene: TRBD1; J gene: TRBJ1-1; V gene: TRBV2; clone size: once; CDR3 protein: CASRTATGRWAEAFF; CDR3 DNA: TGTGCCAGCAGGACCGCGACAGGGCGCTGGGCTGAAGCTTTCTTT
D gene: TRBD1; J gene: TRBJ1-2; V gene: TRBV7-9; clone size: few; CDR3 protein: CASSLETGMGGYTF; CDR3 DNA: TGTGCCAGCAGCTTGGAGACAGGGATGGGTGGCTACACCTTC